The 16 T cell receptor beta chains given below trace back to one sample, sequenced in a study of blood T cell repertoires in COVID-19. Clones were read by immunoSEQ multiplex PCR, and TCRdb kept only the in-frame ones, dropping some. The sample holds about 200,000 clones, more than 75% seen once. Sequenced: peripheral blood. The receptors come from a man between 60 and 75 years old who had recovered from COVID-19.

This clone was seen more than once but under ten times. The chain links TRBV10-3 to TRBJ2-7; 7 nucleotides agree with TRBD2. The CDR3 covers 14 residues. The junction had 6 bases not matched to a gene; V was cut back by 0 bases and J by 7 bases. Germline V gives CDR1 ENHRY, CDR2 SYGVKD. The CDR3 here is CAISESGPRGEQYF. CDR3 nucleotides: TGTGCCATCAGTGAGTCAGGGCCGCGGGGGGAGCAGTACTTC.

The chain recombines TRBV9 with TRBJ1-1, with a possible D match to TRBD1 (5 bases). The V gene lost 5 bases and the J gene lost 1 base, with 21 bases spanning the gap. CDR3 size: 17 residues. CDR1 is SGDLS and CDR2 is YYNGEE in the germline V gene. The CDR3, as DNA: TGTGCCAGCAGTCACGCCCTAGTTAGGGGATCGAACACTGAAGCTTTCTTT. Translating gives CASSHALVRGSNTEAFF.

The chain carries TRBV2 and TRBJ1-6; D possibly corresponds to TRBD1 (6 bases). V gave up 6 bases and J gave up 10 bases, with 16 bases separating them. This CDR3 contains 14 residues. The germline V gene has CDR1 SNHLY and CDR2 FYNNEI. The CDR3 region has the DNA TGTGCCAGCAGGGAAACAGGGAGCGGATCACCCCTCCACTTT. Its translation is CASRETGSGSPLHF.

This clone has just one count. The chain recombines TRBV2 with TRBJ1-6, with 7 bases identical to TRBD1. Germline-derived CDR1 and CDR2 are SNHLY and FYNNEI. This CDR3 is 14 amino acids long. Germline trimming cut 6 bases from V and 6 bases from J; bases unmatched to any gene: 5. CDR3 in amino acids: CASRTGIINSPLHF. The CDR3 DNA follows: TGTGCCAGCAGGACAGGGATCATTAATTCACCCCTCCACTTT.

The chain combines TRBV24-1 with TRBJ1-2; TRBD1 matches 7 bases. CDR3 size: 13 residues. Germline V lookup: CDR1 KGHDR, CDR2 SFDVKD. V shed 9 bases and J 8 bases; nucleotides not matched to a gene: 11. CDR3 bases: TGTGCCACCTGGGGACAGCCTTCTGGCGGCTACACCTTC. Protein sequence: CATWGQPSGGYTF.

The chain links TRBV7-2 to TRBJ2-3; the match to TRBD1 covers 9 bases. Germline CDR1 and CDR2: SGHTA and FQGNSA. The V gene end was trimmed by 0 bases and the J gene end by 1 base; junction bases not matched to a gene: 20. This CDR3 has 22 amino acids. The DNA for the CDR3 is TGTGCCAGCAGCTTAGCCCCGGGGACAGGGCTCTTACTACCAAACGGCACAGATACGCAGTATTTT. Protein sequence: CASSLAPGTGLLLPNGTDTQYF. Based on the CDR3 plus reference TRBV7-2 and TRBJ2-3, the full variable domain is GAGVSQSPSNKVTEKGKDVELRCDPISGHTALYWYRQSLGQGLEFLIYFQGNSAPDKSGLPSDRFSAERTGGSVSTLTIQRTQQEDSAVYLCASSLAPGTGLLLPNGTDTQYFGPGTRLTVL.

The rearrangement uses TRBV10-3 and TRBJ1-2; 8 bases are a match to TRBD1. There are 13 residues in the CDR3. Germline V gene data show CDR1 as ENHRY and CDR2 as SYGVKD. The V segment lost 7 bases and the J segment 8 bases; nucleotides outside the gene matches: 9. CDR3 bases: TGTGCCATCAAGGGGGGACAGGTCGCAGGCTACACCTTC. It encodes CAIKGGQVAGYTF.

The J gene is TRBJ1-2, the V gene TRBV30; TRBD1 agrees at 7 bases. The V segment lost 5 bases and the J segment 4 bases; nucleotides outside the gene matches: 4. Germline loops: CDR1 GTSNPN, CDR2 SVGIG (reference sequence). CDR3 size: 12 residues. The CDR3 loop reads CAWVGGLYGYTF. DNA for the CDR3: TGTGCCTGGGTAGGGGGCCTCTATGGCTACACCTTC.

The chain links TRBV5-1 to TRBJ2-5, with TRBD1 matching 8 bases. CDR3 length: 15 amino acids. J was trimmed by 1 base and V by 0 bases; bases with no gene match: 2. Germline V gene lookup returns CDR1 SGHRS and CDR2 YFSETQ. The CDR3 loop reads CASSLDGTGQETQYF. DNA for the CDR3: TGCGCCAGCAGCTTGGACGGGACAGGCCAAGAGACCCAGTACTTC.

This chain uses TRBV5-1 with TRBJ2-3; D might be TRBD2 (6 bases). Per the germline V gene, CDR1 is SGHRS and CDR2 is YFSETQ. V was cut by 4 bases and J by 1 base, with 13 bases left in between. The length of the CDR3 is 15 residues. The DNA of the CDR3 is TGCGCCAGCAGCCTGGGAGGCGTGGGCACAGATACGCAGTATTTT. Translated: CASSLGGVGTDTQYF.

The gene calls are TRBV2 and TRBJ2-1; TRBD1 aligns across 9 bases. CDR1 is SNHLY and CDR2 is FYNNEI in the germline V gene. CDR3 length equals 14 residues. The trim removed 6 bases at V and 6 bases at J, leaving 6 bases unmatched. The CDR3 nucleotides are TGTGCCAGCAGGGGCGGGACAGGGATCAATGAGCAGTTCTTC. This gives the protein CASRGGTGINEQFF.

This clone was recorded only once. The CDR3 is CASSVEVGYEQYF. CDR3 nucleotide sequence: TGTGCCAGCAGTGTGGAGGTCGGCTACGAGCAGTACTTC. The gene calls are TRBV2 and TRBJ2-7; D perhaps matches TRBD2 (5 bases). Per germline, CDR1 SNHLY and CDR2 FYNNEI. V was trimmed by 4 bases and J by 3 bases, leaving 10 bases between them. The CDR3 sequence is 13 residues long.

This clone turned up a few times. The chain combines TRBV7-9 with TRBJ1-4, with 8 bases lining up with TRBD1. The germline gives CDR1 SEHNR, CDR2 FQNEAQ (reference sequence). The CDR3 is 17 amino acids. The V and J ends lost 4 bases and 0 bases, in that order; junction bases with no gene match: 7. Here the CDR3 reads CASSYRQGMATNEKLFF. The CDR3 DNA reads TGTGCCAGCAGCTACCGACAGGGGATGGCAACTAATGAAAAACTGTTTTTT.

The chain employs TRBV27 and TRBJ1-6, with D perhaps TRBD1 (6 bases). This CDR3 has 15 residues. Germline CDR1 and CDR2: MNHEY and SMNVEV (reference sequence). The germline V and J ends were trimmed by 4 bases and 8 bases, with 15 bases remaining between them. The CDR3 is CASSYSGVWDSPLHF. DNA for the CDR3: TGTGCCAGCAGTTACTCAGGGGTTTGGGATTCACCCCTCCACTTT.

V and J are TRBV10-3 and TRBJ2-7; 9 bases map to TRBD1. The length of the CDR3 is 13 residues. CDR1 is ENHRY, CDR2 SYGVKD, per germline. Trimming removed 4 bases from V and 2 bases from J; junction bases left unmatched: 0. This CDR3 is CAISGQGAYEQYF. DNA of the CDR3: TGTGCCATCAGTGGACAGGGGGCCTACGAGCAGTACTTC.

The chain uses TRBV5-6 and TRBJ2-1; D call uncertain. The length of the CDR3 is 11 residues. With 4 bases removed from V and 5 bases from J, the gap between germline ends came to 4 bases. The germline V gene encodes CDR1 SGHDT and CDR2 YYEEEE. CDR3 nucleotides: TGTGCCAGCAGCCTTAACAATGAGCAGTTCTTC. As protein: CASSLNNEQFF.